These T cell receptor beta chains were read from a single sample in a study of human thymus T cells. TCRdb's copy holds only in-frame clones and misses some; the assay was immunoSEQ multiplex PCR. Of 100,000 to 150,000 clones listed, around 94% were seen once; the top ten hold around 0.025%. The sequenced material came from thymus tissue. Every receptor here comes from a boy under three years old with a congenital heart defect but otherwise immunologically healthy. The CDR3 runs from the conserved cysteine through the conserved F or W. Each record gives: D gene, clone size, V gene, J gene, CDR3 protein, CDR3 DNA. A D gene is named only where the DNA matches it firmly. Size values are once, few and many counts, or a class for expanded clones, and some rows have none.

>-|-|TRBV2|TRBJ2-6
CASSLRDLPLLSSGANVLTF
TGTGCCAGCAGTCTCCGGGACCTACCCCTCCTTTCGTCTGGGGCCAACGTCCTGACTTTC
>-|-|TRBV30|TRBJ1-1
CAWSVRGPTGGMGTEAFF
TGTGCCTGGAGTGTACGGGGACCGACCGGCGGGATGGGCACTGAAGCTTTCTTT
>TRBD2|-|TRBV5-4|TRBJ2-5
CASSLIHRGGGKTQYF
TGTGCCAGCAGCTTGATCCACCGGGGGGGCGGGAAGACCCAGTACTTC
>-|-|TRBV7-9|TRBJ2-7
CASSLHNRVTTF
TGTGCCAGCAGCTTACACAACAGGGTTACCACATTC
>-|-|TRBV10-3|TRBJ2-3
CAIIGAGDTQYF
TGTGCCATCATAGGGGCAGGAGATACGCAGTATTTT
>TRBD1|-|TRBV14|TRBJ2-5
CASSQDSGDRTQYF
TGTGCCAGCAGCCAAGACTCTGGGGACAGGACCCAGTACTTC
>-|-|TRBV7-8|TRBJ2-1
CASTALGAYNEQFF
TGTGCCAGCACCGCTCTTGGCGCGTACAATGAGCAGTTCTTC
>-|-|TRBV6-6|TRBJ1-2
CASSLSQQAIYGYTF
TGTGCCAGCAGCCTTTCACAACAGGCTATCTATGGCTACACCTTC
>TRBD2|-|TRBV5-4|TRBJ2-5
CASSEEGLERPQYF
TGTGCCAGCAGCGAGGAGGGACTAGAAAGGCCCCAGTACTTC
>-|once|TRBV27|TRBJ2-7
CASSSISSGTPGGYEQYF
TGTGCCAGCAGTTCTATCTCATCAGGGACACCCGGGGGTTACGAGCAGTACTTC
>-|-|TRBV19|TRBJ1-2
CASSARQSYGYTF
TGTGCCAGTAGTGCCCGACAGTCCTATGGCTACACCTTC
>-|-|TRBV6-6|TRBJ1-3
CASSYVQTGNTIYF
TGTGCCAGCAGTTACGTGCAGACTGGAAACACCATATATTTT
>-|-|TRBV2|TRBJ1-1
CASGGGEAFF
TGTGCCAGCGGGGGCGGAGAAGCTTTCTTT
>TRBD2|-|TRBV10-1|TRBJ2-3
CACRAGGSSTDTQYF
TGCGCCTGCAGGGCGGGGGGTTCTAGCACAGATACGCAGTATTTT
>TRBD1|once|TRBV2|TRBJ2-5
CASTGTGGVGGKETQYF
TGTGCCAGCACCGGGACAGGGGGCGTGGGGGGGAAAGAGACCCAGTACTTC
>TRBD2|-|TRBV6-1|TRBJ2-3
CASSEARIAGLKRGADTQYF
TGTGCCAGCAGTGAAGCGCGAATAGCGGGGCTGAAGCGGGGAGCAGATACGCAGTATTTT
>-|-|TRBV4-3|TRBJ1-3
CASSQDCKGAVSSGNTIYF
TGCGCCAGCAGCCAAGATTGCAAAGGGGCCGTGAGCTCTGGAAACACCATATATTTT
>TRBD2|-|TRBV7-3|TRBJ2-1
CASSLRRGGRYNEQFF
TGTGCCAGCAGCTTGCGGCGGGGGGGCCGGTACAATGAGCAGTTCTTC
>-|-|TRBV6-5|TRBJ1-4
CASSYSGRAPNEKLFF
TGTGCCAGCAGTTACTCGGGCCGGGCCCCTAATGAAAAACTGTTTTTT
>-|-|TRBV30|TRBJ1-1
CASKRNTEAFF
TGTGCCTCGAAGCGGAACACTGAAGCTTTCTTT
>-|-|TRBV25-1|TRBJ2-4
CASSDGDTKYF
TGTGCCAGCAGTGATGGGGACACCAAGTACTTC
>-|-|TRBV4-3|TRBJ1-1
CASSPSPGNTEAFF
TGCGCCAGCAGCCCCAGTCCGGGGAACACTGAAGCTTTCTTT
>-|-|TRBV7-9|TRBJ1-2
CASSPRDGAFGYTF
TGTGCCAGCAGCCCGAGGGACGGGGCCTTTGGCTACACCTTC
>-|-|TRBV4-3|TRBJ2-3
CASSQQPESFPDTQYF
TGCGCCAGCAGCCAACAGCCCGAGTCGTTCCCAGATACGCAGTATTTT
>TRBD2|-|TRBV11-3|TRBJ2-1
CASSITGTSGGAYNEQFF
TGTGCCAGCAGCATAACCGGGACTAGCGGGGGGGCCTACAATGAGCAGTTCTTC
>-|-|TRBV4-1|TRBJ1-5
CASSRSGRLNQPQHF
TGCGCCAGCAGCCGATCGGGACGGCTCAATCAGCCCCAGCATTTT
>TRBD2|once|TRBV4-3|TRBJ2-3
CASSQAPPSGGRTDTQYF
TGCGCCAGCAGCCAAGCCCCCCCTAGCGGGGGGAGAACAGATACGCAGTATTTT
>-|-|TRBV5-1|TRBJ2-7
CASSREPGEQYF
TGCGCCAGCAGTCGGGAACCGGGTGAGCAGTACTTC
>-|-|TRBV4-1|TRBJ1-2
CASSPGGRTNYGYTF
TGCGCCAGCAGCCCCGGGGGCAGAACTAACTATGGCTACACCTTC
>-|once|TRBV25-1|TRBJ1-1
CASSESFGEGDTEAFF
TGTGCCAGCAGTGAATCTTTTGGGGAAGGGGACACTGAAGCTTTCTTT
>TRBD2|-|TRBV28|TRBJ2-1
CASSSGGAWNEQFF
TGTGCCAGCAGTTCCGGGGGGGCGTGGAATGAGCAGTTCTTC
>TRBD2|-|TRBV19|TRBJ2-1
CASSIGGGAYNEQFF
TGTGCCAGTAGTATAGGCGGGGGGGCGTACAATGAGCAGTTCTTC
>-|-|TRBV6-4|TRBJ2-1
CASSKRVAEDNEQFF
TGTGCCAGCAGTAAAAGGGTAGCGGAGGACAATGAGCAGTTCTTC
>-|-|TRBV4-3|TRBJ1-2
CASSQVQGGGSHGCTF
TGCGCCAGCAGCCAAGTCCAGGGAGGGGGTTCCCATGGATGCACCTTC
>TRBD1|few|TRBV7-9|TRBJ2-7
CASSLGDRGQYF
TGTGCCAGCAGCTTAGGGGACAGGGGGCAGTACTTC
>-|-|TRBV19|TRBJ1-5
CASSMGTLWQPQHF
TGTGCCAGTAGTATGGGGACCCTTTGGCAGCCCCAGCATTTT
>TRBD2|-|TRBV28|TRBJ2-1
CASSPPTSGGPLWSYNEQFF
TGTGCCAGCAGTCCCCCTACTAGCGGGGGGCCCCTGTGGAGTTACAATGAGCAGTTCTTC
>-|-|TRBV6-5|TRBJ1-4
CASSYRGLADEKLFF
TGTGCCAGCAGTTACCGGGGACTGGCGGATGAAAAACTGTTTTTT
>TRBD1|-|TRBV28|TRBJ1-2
CASSLRQQGFSYGYTF
TGTGCCAGCAGTCTAAGGCAACAGGGGTTCTCGTATGGCTACACCTTC
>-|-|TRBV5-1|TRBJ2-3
CASSLAPWEDTQYF
TGCGCCAGCAGCTTGGCCCCGTGGGAAGATACGCAGTATTTT
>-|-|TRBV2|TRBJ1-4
CASRKGSQEAEVNEKLFF
TGTGCCAGCAGGAAGGGATCCCAGGAAGCGGAGGTTAATGAAAAACTGTTTTTT
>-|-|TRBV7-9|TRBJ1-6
CASSHLDRTNSPLHF
TGTGCCAGCAGCCATCTCGACAGAACTAATTCACCCCTCCACTTT
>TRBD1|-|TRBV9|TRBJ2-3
CASSARQGTDTQYF
TGTGCCAGCAGCGCCAGACAGGGAACAGATACGCAGTATTTT
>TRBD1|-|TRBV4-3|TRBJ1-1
CASSQGDRAYEAFF
TGCGCCAGCAGCCAAGGGGACAGGGCTTATGAAGCTTTCTTT
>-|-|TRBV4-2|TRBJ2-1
CASSQGIGGGGDYNEQFF
TGTGCCAGCAGCCAAGGGATCGGGGGAGGTGGTGACTACAATGAGCAGTTCTTC
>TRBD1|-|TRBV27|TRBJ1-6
CASSRQGNNSPLHF
TGTGCCAGCAGTCGACAGGGGAATAATTCACCCCTCCACTTT